The sequence of this TCR beta chain was determined in a study of T cells in narcolepsy. TCRdb's copy holds only in-frame clones and misses some; the assay was immunoSEQ multiplex PCR. The table includes 20,000 to 25,000 clones, about 83% detected once. The length of the CDR3 is 11 residues. The sequencing sample was made of CD45RA- memory CD4+ T cells from PBMCs. V gene TRBV21-1 combines with J gene TRBJ2-7. TRBV21-1 is a recognized pseudogene. The origin of this receptor is a human donor with narcolepsy. The CDR3 sequence is CASSPIYEQYF. In DNA form, the CDR3 reads TGTGCCAGCAGCCCGATTTACGAGCAGTACTTC.